This T cell receptor beta chain derives from a study of response to subunit inactivated influenza vaccine (dated by TCRdb to 2017 to 2018). About the full investigation: Deep quantitative profiling of the T cell receptor repertoire was used in the study to follow responses to a trivalent subunit inactivated influenza vaccine.

The library was generated by RT-PCR. The run used an Illumina HiSeq 2500. The public sequencing data were trimmed at Q25 with fastp and processed into clonotypes with MiXCR by TCRdb, which kept only in-frame beta chains. Every CDR3 protein is listed once, alongside the most common genes and DNA of its rows. Across this sample there are approximately 530,000 distinct CDR3 sequences, with 7.6% seen only once. The ten largest account for approximately 12% of the sample. Study-level results and caveats: According to the authors, only a limited number of new T cells may be recruited by each seasonal influenza vaccination.

The trim is 3 bases for V and 2 bases for J, with a gap of 8 bases between the germline ends. The germline V gene encodes CDR1 SGHRS and CDR2 YFSETQ. The CDR3 numbers 13 residues from cysteine through phenylalanine. The only DNA kept is the CDR3, 39 bases in frame from the first base. This clonotype came up many times. Its antigen remains unidentified. Base qualities are missing; no much larger clone stands one base away. The sequence links TRBV5-1 to TRBJ2-5; no D gene is confidently identified. The sample in question was PBMCs from blood, obtained around 25 months after vaccination. The TCR comes from a man between 50 and 75 years old who received an inactivated influenza vaccine. Donor details come from another sample of the same person, matched by shared clones. The DNA reads as follows: TGCGCCAGCAGCTGGACGGTTCAAGAGACCCAGTACTTC. Translated, this is CASSWTVQETQYF.